This TCR beta chain was obtained from a study of PD-L1 blockade in urothelial cancer. Study-level information: About 90% of the roughly 29 patients were men who had bladder-origin urothelial cancer.

Produced via immunoSEQ multiplex PCR; TCRdb's table is partial and in-frame only. This table holds roughly 90,000 clones, roughly 90% found once. General study findings and limits: Clonality of blood TCR below the median before treatment predicted better survival.

Trimming cost V 1 base and J 7 bases; bases outside gene matches: 14. Germline lookup yields CDR1 SSHAT and CDR2 FNYEAQ (reference sequence). The CDR3 is 20 residues long. Indicated time point: pretreatment peripheral blood. With regard to this clone: Antigen specificity is unknown.

The source is a woman at least 80 years old with urothelial cancer. V gene TRBV7-7 combines with J gene TRBJ2-1, with 15 bases fitting TRBD2. The sample was PBMCs, taken around atezolizumab (anti-PD-L1) treatment. CDR3: CASSLESGRGTSGRRNEQFF. For the CDR3, the DNA is TGTGCCAGCAGCTTAGAGTCGGGCAGGGGGACTAGCGGGAGGAGGAATGAGCAGTTCTTC.